This passage covers 18 T cell receptor beta chains from one sample sequenced in a study of identical twins. TCRdb used MiXCR to reprocess the 5' RACE reads, holding one entry per CDR3 protein. The sample has 700,000 or so distinct CDR3 sequences, about 20% seen once. These data are also associated with another study on T cells expressing NK-cell markers.

Sequenced material: PBMCs. The source is a woman aged 18-29 years in good health.

V and J are TRBV7-2 and TRBJ2-3; possibly TRBD2 for D (5 bases). The V end lost 2 bases, the J end lost 4 bases, and 19 bases lay between the germline ends. The length of the CDR3 is 17 residues. Germline-derived CDR1 and CDR2 are SGHTA and FQGNSA. DNA for the CDR3: TGTGCCAGCAGCTTAAAAATTGACGAGGGTTGGGCAGATACGCAGTATTTT. Its protein is CASSLKIDEGWADTQYF.

The chain employs TRBV6-2 or TRBV6-3 and TRBJ2-1; 7 positions agree with TRBD1. This CDR3 is built from 12 residues. The ends lost 8 bases at V and 4 bases at J; junction bases unmatched: 2. From germline, CDR1 is MNHEY and CDR2 SVGEGT. CDR3 amino acids: CASRGQYNEQFF. The CDR3 DNA reads as TGTGCCAGCCGGGGACAGTACAATGAGCAGTTCTTC.

This clonotype was recorded at least ten times. The rearrangement uses TRBV10-3 and TRBJ2-5; D might be TRBD1 (6 bases). The CDR3 runs 16 residues. CDR1 ENHRY and CDR2 SYGVKD come from the germline V gene. Trimming took off 4 bases at V and 4 bases at J, with 19 bases between the two ends. In DNA, the CDR3 is TGTGCCATCAGTGCTATGCTACAGGGAATCGGAGAGACCCAGTACTTC. It codes for CAISAMLQGIGETQYF.

The rearrangement joins TRBV20-1 to TRBJ2-1; tentatively, D is TRBD2 (5 bases). Germline-derived CDR1 and CDR2 are DFQATT and SNEGSKA (reference sequence). This CDR3 has 17 residues. V was shortened by 6 bases and J by 13 bases, with 34 bases between the two germline ends. This CDR3 reads CSAVGTSLGGRDTNQFF. The CDR3 bases are TGCAGTGCGGTAGGTACTAGTCTCGGAGGCCGAGATACGAACCAGTTCTTC.

This clonotype was counted only a few times. The chain recombines TRBV29-1 with TRBJ1-1; D unresolved. CDR1 is SQVTM and CDR2 is ANQGSEA in the germline V gene. Trimming left V 4 bases short and J 1 base short, with 7 bases between. The CDR3 sequence is 12 residues long. The chain's CDR3 is CSVVGANTEAFF. CDR3 coding DNA: TGCAGCGTTGTGGGAGCGAACACTGAAGCTTTCTTT.

The chain has TRBV12-5 and TRBJ2-3, with D possibly matching TRBD1 (5 bases). Germline V CDR1 and CDR2: LGHNT, FRNRAP. V dropped 0 bases and J dropped 2 bases, with 18 bases sitting between them. This CDR3 comprises 18 residues. The DNA of the CDR3 is TGTGCTAGTGGTTTGGTCAGGGATGGAGCCCCGAACACAGATACGCAGTATTTT. Amino acid sequence: CASGLVRDGAPNTDTQYF.

This clonotype was counted between two and nine times. This sequence joins TRBV12-3 or TRBV12-4 and TRBJ2-4; 9 bases are a match to TRBD2. The CDR3 has 12 residues. The V segment lost 5 bases and the J segment 8 bases; nucleotides outside the gene matches: 1. CDR3 loop: CASSRTSDIQYF. For the CDR3, the DNA is TGTGCCAGCAGTCGGACTAGCGACATTCAGTACTTC.

This clonotype was picked up one time. The chain uses TRBV11-2 and TRBJ2-3; D might be TRBD1 (6 bases). The CDR3 length is 18 residues. V lost 7 bases and J lost 3, with 26 bases in between. Germline assignment: CDR1 SGHAT and CDR2 FQNNGV. DNA of the CDR3: TGTGCCAGCATCCTGGGAAGGACAGCCTTAACCTCGACAGATACGCAGTATTTT. It encodes CASILGRTALTSTDTQYF.

J is TRBJ2-7 and V is TRBV12-3 or TRBV12-4, with a possible D match to TRBD2 (7 bases). The CDR3 totals 16 residues. V was cut by 4 bases and J by 6 bases, with 22 bases left in between. This CDR3 reads CASSSLTGGLGAEQYF. CDR3 DNA: TGTGCCAGCAGTTCCCTCACGGGGGGATTGGGGGCCGAGCAGTACTTC.

V gene TRBV25-1 combines with J gene TRBJ2-3; 11 bases match TRBD2. Trimming removed 5 bases from V and 0 bases from J; junction bases left unmatched: 1. This CDR3 has 15 amino acids. Per germline, CDR1 MGHDK and CDR2 SYGVNS. The CDR3 loop is CASSIAGGSTDTQYF. CDR3 coding DNA: TGTGCCAGCAGTATAGCGGGAGGGAGCACAGATACGCAGTATTTT.

This clonotype was detected only a few times. This chain joins TRBV6-1 and TRBJ2-3; TRBD1 aligns across 9 bases. J gave up 1 base and V 6 bases, and 5 bases lay outside the gene matches. The CDR3 contains 15 residues. Germline values: CDR1 MNHNS, CDR2 SASEGT. The CDR3 here is CASSPTGGGTDTQYF. CDR3 sequence (DNA): TGTGCCAGCAGCCCCACAGGGGGCGGCACAGATACGCAGTATTTT.

This clonotype was seen more than once but under ten times. The chain employs TRBV12-3 or TRBV12-4 and TRBJ2-2; no firm D call. V dropped 5 bases and J dropped 7 bases, with 20 bases sitting between them. This CDR3 has 16 residues. This CDR3 reads CASSAVRVDLGGELFF. The CDR3 DNA reads TGTGCCAGCAGTGCCGTGCGTGTAGACCTAGGCGGGGAGCTGTTTTTT.

A few counts support this clonotype. The chain couples TRBV5-1 to TRBJ2-5; either TRBD1 or TRBD2 may fit D (5 bases each). Trimming took 2 bases from V and 3 from J, leaving 11 bases between them. This CDR3 has 14 amino acids. Germline values: CDR1 SGHRS, CDR2 YFSETQ. The CDR3 nucleotides read TGCGCCAGCAGCTTTAGGGGAGTTGAAGAGACCCAGTACTTC. Its translation: CASSFRGVEETQYF.

The gene calls are TRBV25-1 and TRBJ2-7; D possibly corresponds to TRBD2 (6 bases). Germline assignment: CDR1 MGHDK and CDR2 SYGVNS. The CDR3 length is 14 residues. Trimming cost V 3 bases and J 3 bases, with 12 bases left between them. This CDR3 is CASSDGRGGYEQYF. DNA of the CDR3: TGTGCCAGCAGTGACGGAAGGGGAGGCTACGAGCAGTACTTC.

This sequence joins TRBV9 and TRBJ1-1, with no clear D. Germline loops: CDR1 SGDLS, CDR2 YYNGEE. Trimming took 3 bases from V and 2 from J, leaving 5 bases between them. CDR3 size: 12 residues. CDR3 region: CASSADNTEAFF. The DNA of the CDR3 is TGTGCCAGCAGCGCGGACAACACTGAAGCTTTCTTT.

The J gene is TRBJ1-6, the V gene TRBV20-1; D is unresolved. CDR3 length: 17 residues. The germline V gene encodes CDR1 DFQATT and CDR2 SNEGSKA (reference sequence). The V end lost 0 bases, the J end lost 0 bases, and 12 bases lay between the germline ends. The CDR3 bases are TGCAGTGCTAGAGATTGGGCAGCTAGCTCCTATAATTCACCCCTCCACTTT. It is translated as CSARDWAASSYNSPLHF.

This sequence joins TRBV12-3 or TRBV12-4 and TRBJ2-7; D may be TRBD1 or TRBD2 (7 bases each). There are 15 residues in the CDR3. Trimming shortened V by 3 bases and J by 2 bases, and 14 bases separated the two germline ends. DNA of the CDR3: TGTGCCAGCAGTTTTCCGCAGGGGGGGGCCTACGAGCAGTACTTC. It encodes CASSFPQGGAYEQYF.

The CDR3: CASSVGTSQRYPRADTQYF. The CDR3 DNA reads TGTGCCAGCAGCGTAGGGACTTCCCAAAGATACCCCCGGGCAGATACGCAGTATTTT. The gene calls are TRBV9 and TRBJ2-3; tentative D call: TRBD2 (5 bases). The CDR3 totals 19 residues. Looked up from germline, CDR1 is SGDLS and CDR2 is YYNGEE. V shed 0 bases and J shed 4 bases, with 24 bases lying between them.